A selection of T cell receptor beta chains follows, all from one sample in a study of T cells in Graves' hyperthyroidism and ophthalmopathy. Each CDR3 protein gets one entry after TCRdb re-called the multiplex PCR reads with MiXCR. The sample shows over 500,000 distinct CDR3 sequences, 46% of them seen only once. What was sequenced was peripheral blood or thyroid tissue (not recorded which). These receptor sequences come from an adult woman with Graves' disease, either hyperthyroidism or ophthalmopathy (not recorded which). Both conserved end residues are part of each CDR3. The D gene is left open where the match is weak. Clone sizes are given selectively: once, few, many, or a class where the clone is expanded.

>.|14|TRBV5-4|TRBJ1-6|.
CASSYWASESPLHF
TGTGCCAGCAGCTATTGGGCTTCCGAGTCACCCCTCCACTTT
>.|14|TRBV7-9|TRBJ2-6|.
CASSPPSGANALTF
TGTGCCAGCAGCCCGCCCTCGGGGGCCAACGCCCTGACTTTC
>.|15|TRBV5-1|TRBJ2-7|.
CASSVAGFQKGEQYF
TGCGCCAGCAGCGTGGCAGGGTTTCAGAAGGGCGAGCAGTACTTC
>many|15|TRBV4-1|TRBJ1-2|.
CASSQGSGGDYGYTF
TGCGCCAGCAGCCAAGGTAGCGGTGGGGACTATGGCTACACCTTC
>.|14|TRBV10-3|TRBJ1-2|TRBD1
CAISEGGILYGYTF
TGTGCCATCAGTGAAGGGGGCATTCTTTATGGCTACACCTTC
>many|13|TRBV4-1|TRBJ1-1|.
CASLGSLDTEAFF
TGCGCCAGCCTAGGGAGTCTGGACACTGAAGCTTTCTTT
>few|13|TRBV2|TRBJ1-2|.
CASSEVEGTGYTF
TGTGCCAGCAGTGAAGTTGAGGGTACGGGCTACACCTTC
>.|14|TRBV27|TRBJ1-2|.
CASSPSWGNYGYTF
TGTGCCAGCTCCCCGTCTTGGGGTAACTATGGCTACACCTTC
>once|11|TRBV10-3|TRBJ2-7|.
CAIREGLEQYF
TGTGCCATCAGAGAGGGGTTAGAGCAGTACTTC
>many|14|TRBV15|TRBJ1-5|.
CATRGEQGPQPQHF
TGTGCCACCAGAGGGGAACAGGGCCCTCAGCCCCAGCATTTT
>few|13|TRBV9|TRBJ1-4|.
CASSVGAGAQLFF
TGTGCCAGCAGCGTAGGTGCAGGGGCACAACTGTTTTTT
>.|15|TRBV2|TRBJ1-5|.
CASSENGGSNQPQHF
TGTGCCAGCAGTGAAAACGGGGGTAGCAATCAGCCCCAGCATTTT
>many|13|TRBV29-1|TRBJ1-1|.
CSVEDSRGTEAFF
TGCAGCGTTGAAGATTCTCGGGGGACTGAAGCTTTCTTT
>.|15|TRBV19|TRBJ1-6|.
CASSISGGIPSPLHF
TGTGCCAGTAGTATCTCGGGCGGAATACCTTCACCCCTCCACTTT
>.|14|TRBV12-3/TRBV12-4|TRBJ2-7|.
CASTQRGIVYEQYF
TGTGCCAGCACCCAACGGGGAATTGTGTACGAGCAGTACTTC
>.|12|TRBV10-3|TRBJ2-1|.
CAIGLAPNEQFF
TGTGCCATCGGCCTAGCGCCCAATGAGCAGTTCTTC
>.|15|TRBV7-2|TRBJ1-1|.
CASSSDTRTSTEAFF
TGTGCCAGCAGCTCAGACACAAGGACGAGCACTGAAGCTTTCTTT
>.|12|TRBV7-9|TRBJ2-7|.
CASSPLVAEQYF
TGTGCCAGCAGCCCACTAGTCGCCGAGCAGTACTTC
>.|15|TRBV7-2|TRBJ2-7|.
CASSVRRGPSYEQYF
TGTGCCAGCAGCGTCCGGAGGGGACCTTCCTACGAGCAGTACTTC
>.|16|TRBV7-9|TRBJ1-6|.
CASSSDGPWANSPLHF
TGTGCCAGCAGCTCTGACGGACCGTGGGCTAATTCACCCCTCCACTTT
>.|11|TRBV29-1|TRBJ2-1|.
CSVEGLNEQFF
TGCAGCGTTGAGGGTCTTAATGAGCAGTTCTTC
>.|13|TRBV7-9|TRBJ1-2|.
CASSLEVWDGTAF
TGTGCCAGCAGCTTAGAGGTTTGGGACGGCACAGCCTTC
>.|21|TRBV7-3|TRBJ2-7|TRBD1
CASSSEQGARFGPSRGYEQYF
TGTGCCAGCAGCTCCGAACAGGGGGCGCGGTTTGGACCCTCCCGGGGCTACGAGCAGTACTTC
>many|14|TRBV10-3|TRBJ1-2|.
CAISPGTDNYGYTF
TGTGCCATCAGCCCCGGGACGGACAACTATGGCTACACCTTC
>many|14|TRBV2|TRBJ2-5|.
CASSEGQYQETQYF
TGTGCCAGCAGTGAAGGGCAGTACCAAGAGACCCAGTACTTC